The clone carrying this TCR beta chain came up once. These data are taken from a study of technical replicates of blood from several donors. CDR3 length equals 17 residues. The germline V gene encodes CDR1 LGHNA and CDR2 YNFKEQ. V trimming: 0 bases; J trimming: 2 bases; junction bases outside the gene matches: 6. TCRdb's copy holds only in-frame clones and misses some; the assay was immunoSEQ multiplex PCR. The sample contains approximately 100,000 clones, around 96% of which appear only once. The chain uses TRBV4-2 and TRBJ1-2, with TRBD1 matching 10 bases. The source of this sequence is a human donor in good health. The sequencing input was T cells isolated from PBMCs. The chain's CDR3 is CASSQDPETGGNYGYTF. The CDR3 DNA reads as TGTGCCAGCAGCCAAGACCCAGAGACAGGGGGCAACTATGGCTACACCTTC.